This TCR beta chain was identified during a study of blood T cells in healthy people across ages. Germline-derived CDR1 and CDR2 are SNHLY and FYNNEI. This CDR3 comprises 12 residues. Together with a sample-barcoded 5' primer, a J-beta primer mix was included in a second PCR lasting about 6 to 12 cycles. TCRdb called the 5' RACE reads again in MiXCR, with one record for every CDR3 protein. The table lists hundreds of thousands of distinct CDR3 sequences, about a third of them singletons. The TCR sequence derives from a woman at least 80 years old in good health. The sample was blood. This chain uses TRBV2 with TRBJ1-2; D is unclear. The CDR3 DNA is TGTGTTTCCCGGGAAGACAACTATGGCTACACCTTC. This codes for CVSREDNYGYTF. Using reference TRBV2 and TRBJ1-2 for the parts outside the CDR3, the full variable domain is EPEVTQTPSHQVTQMGQEVILRCVPISNHLYFYWYRQILGQKVEFLVSFYNNEISEKSEIFDDQFSVERPDGSNFTLKIRSTKLEDSAMYFCVSREDNYGYTFGSGTRLTVV.